This TCR beta chain emerged from a study of Graves' ophthalmopathy and Graves' hyperthyroidism (dated by TCRdb to 2016 to 2019). Broadly, across the study: Hyperthyroidism was defined as stable when no progression to ophthalmopathy occurred within 18 months of follow-up. T-cell repertoires of thyroid tissue and blood were compared in 5 or 6 hyperthyroidism patients. For independent validation, a separate cohort was made up of about 18 hyperthyroidism patients plus 17 patients who later progressed from hyperthyroidism to ophthalmopathy. To explore V-J signatures distinguishing ophthalmopathy from hyperthyroidism, a discovery set of more than 95 patients (roughly 44 ophthalmopathy, some 57 stable hyperthyroidism) was enrolled. TCR beta repertoire signatures were used to distinguish Graves' ophthalmopathy from Graves' hyperthyroidism and to predict progression to ophthalmopathy. After sampling, hyperthyroidism patients received methimazole starting at 30 mg daily, and ophthalmopathy patients received high-dose intravenous methylprednisolone. In total, 135 blood samples were TCR-sequenced: fewer than 50 ophthalmopathy, approximately 80 hyperthyroidism and some 17 hyperthyroidism-to-ophthalmopathy patients. The investigation overall reported the following: Among expanded thyroid clonotypes with frequency above 0.001, most also showed up in blood, which suggests that blood repertoires may reflect the thyroid immune response. No statistical method was used to set the sample size in advance, and the investigators knew which group each participant was assigned to. In validation, the model predicted ophthalmopathy progression with about 71% sensitivity and 72.22% specificity; fewer than 15 predicted patients were CT-confirmed with GO in a median of approximately six months. The 13-signature model separated ophthalmopathy from stable hyperthyroidism with approximately 90% sensitivity and 81.08% specificity in cross-validation, and 80%/75% in the test set.

CDR1 and CDR2, looked up from the germline V gene, are MNHEY and SVGAGI. V sheds 10 bases and J sheds 3 bases, leaving 13 bases between their ends. The CDR3 contains 13 residues, cysteine and phenylalanine counted. The retained sequence is limited to the CDR3, 39 bases, with the frame set at the first base. Hyperthyroidism patients were newly diagnosed, with disease duration under 2 months, and aged 18 to 65 years. Anyone with other autoimmune diseases, uncontrolled infections, pregnancy or lactation was excluded from the study. Clinical symptoms, serum thyroxine, TRAb, thyroid ultrasound and orbital computed tomography formed the basis of the diagnosis. Total RNA was extracted with Trizol reagent and quality-checked on an Agilent 2100 Bioanalyzer. TCR beta CDR3 regions were amplified from RNA transcripts for repertoire sequencing. A first-round RT-PCR used HTBI primers with the Qiagen OneStep RT-PCR kit, followed by a second-round multiplex PCR, size selection and purification. Libraries were sequenced paired-end with 100 bp reads on an Illumina HiSeq2000. Per the source publication's procedure: SOAPnuke was used for read processing, and reads with adapters, uncalled bases, a mean Phred below 15, or no exact constant-primer or identifier match were discarded. COPE v1.2.5 was used to merge high-quality paired reads. Unique nucleotide sequences were defined as clonotypes and aligned to IMGT TRB V, D and J references using MiTCR v1.1. The analysis was limited to V-J combinations with a frequency above 0.0001, which together covered approximately 99% of repertoires. A TCR clonal expansion and chaos score per V-J combination was defined as the ratio of F50 clonal expansion to chaos observed in the TCRdist matrix. Welch's t-statistics and random forest were used to reduce features to about 14 V-J combinations, which were fed into a naive Bayes classifier. The Morisita-Horn index was used to measure how similar the thyroid and blood repertoires were. TCRdb trimmed public reads at Q25 via fastp, called clones via MiXCR and kept in-frame beta chains. For every CDR3 protein sequence, its rows merge into one entry that carries the most common genes and DNA. V and J calls and clone size were set by TCRdb, not the authors. Recorded for this sample are over a million distinct CDR3 sequences; 35% to 40% of them occurred a single time. Roughly 10% of the sample is held by the ten biggest clonotypes.

Points on this clonotype: This receptor's antigen is unknown. The sample holds no much larger clone one base away, and base qualities are not on file.

This sequence was found in an adult man with Graves' hyperthyroidism. The rearrangement combines TRBV6-5 with TRBJ1-5, and perhaps TRBD1 as D gene, on 6 matching bases. What was sequenced was peripheral blood or thyroid tissue (not recorded which). The CDR3 protein: CATRDTLNQPQHF. The nucleotide sequence is given as TGTGCCACCCGGGACACTCTCAATCAGCCCCAGCATTTT.